A single sample gave rise to the 11 T cell receptor beta chains below, sequenced in a study of T-cell reconstitution after alpha-beta-depleted transplantation in children. Unique molecular identifiers were used in preparing the TCRbeta library. One entry per CDR3 protein, called by TCRdb with MiXCR from the PCR reads. The sample contains about 690,000 distinct CDR3 sequences, 16% of which appear only once. This sample comprised PBMCs from the stem cell graft donor, obtained from the stem cell graft. These receptors came from a human donor who donated a stem cell graft to a child with acute myeloid leukemia.

This clonotype has at least ten counts. The CDR3 DNA reads as TGCAGTGCTAGCGACCCGAGCGGGGGGTTGACAGATACGCAGTATTTT. Residues: CSASDPSGGLTDTQYF. The chain joins TRBV20-1 to TRBJ2-3; TRBD2 aligns across 9 bases. Trimming removed 3 bases from V and 3 bases from J; junction bases left unmatched: 10. The CDR3 has 16 residues. Germline V gene data show CDR1 as DFQATT and CDR2 as SNEGSKA (reference sequence).

The rearrangement uses TRBV7-2 and TRBJ2-4; D may be TRBD2 (5 bases). Germline V gene data show CDR1 as SGHTA and CDR2 as FQGNSA. The CDR3 runs to 14 residues. Trimming removed 7 bases from V and 4 bases from J, with 14 bases in between. This CDR3 is CASKPGRKKNIQYF. Here the CDR3 DNA reads TGTGCCAGCAAACCGGGAAGGAAAAAAAACATTCAGTACTTC.

This clonotype was seen at least ten times. The gene calls are TRBV20-1 and TRBJ2-3, with 9 bases identical to TRBD2. The CDR3 runs 14 residues. With V trimmed by 2 bases and J by 1 base, 1 base remained unmatched. Germline CDR1 and CDR2: DFQATT and SNEGSKA (reference sequence). The CDR3 DNA is TGCAGTGCTAGACTAGCGGGACGCACAGATACGCAGTATTTT. This encodes CSARLAGRTDTQYF.

The chain has TRBV25-1 and TRBJ1-1, with a weak D call TRBD1 (5 bases). The CDR3 is 13 amino acids. Germline V gene sequence: CDR1 MGHDK, CDR2 SYGVNS. The V end lost 2 bases, the J end lost 3 bases, and 7 bases lay between the germline ends. The CDR3 reads CASSERGDTEAFF. In nucleotides, the CDR3 is TGTGCCAGCAGTGAAAGGGGAGACACTGAAGCTTTCTTT. Together with reference TRBV25-1 and TRBJ1-1, the CDR3 gives the full variable domain: EADIYQTPRYLVIGTGKKITLECSQTMGHDKMYWYQQDPGMELHLIHYSYGVNSTEKGDLSSESTVSRIRTEHFPLTLESARPSHTSQYLCASSERGDTEAFFGQGTRLTVV.

CDR3 coding DNA: TGTGCCAGCAGCCCGCCTCTAGCATACAATGAGCAGTTCTTC. Translated: CASSPPLAYNEQFF. This rearrangement joins TRBV6-2 or TRBV6-3 to TRBJ2-1, with D perhaps TRBD2 (5 bases). Germline V gives CDR1 MNHEY, CDR2 SVGEGT. The CDR3 has 14 amino acids. V gave up 6 bases and J gave up 4 bases, with 13 bases separating them.

This clonotype occurred many times. The V gene is TRBV20-1, the J gene TRBJ1-2; tentatively, D is TRBD1 (5 bases). The V gene lost 3 bases and the J gene lost 5 bases, with 16 bases spanning the gap. CDR1 and CDR2 from the germline V gene are DFQATT and SNEGSKA (reference sequence). The CDR3 is 14 residues long. CDR3 loop: CSARGDWRSYGYTF. The CDR3 nucleotides are TGCAGTGCTAGGGGGGACTGGCGCTCGTATGGCTACACCTTC.

This clonotype was found many times. This chain links TRBV20-1 with TRBJ2-5; 8 bases map to TRBD2. The J segment lost 5 bases and the V segment lost 3 bases, leaving 11 bases of the junction unmatched. The CDR3 runs to 15 residues. The germline CDR1 and CDR2 sequences are DFQATT and SNEGSKA (reference sequence). The CDR3 bases are TGCAGTGCTAGGTCCACTAGCGGTGGGATGGAGACCCAGTACTTC. It translates to CSARSTSGGMETQYF.

This clonotype has just a few counts. The chain couples TRBV18 to TRBJ2-1; D unresolved. Germline V gene lookup returns CDR1 KGHSH and CDR2 LQKENI. CDR3 length equals 12 residues. The V gene lost 3 bases and the J gene lost 5 bases, with 5 bases spanning the gap. The CDR3 sequence is CASSPDDNEQFF. The CDR3, as DNA: TGTGCCAGCTCACCCGACGACAATGAGCAGTTCTTC. The variable domain in full, completed from reference TRBV18 and TRBJ2-1, reads NAGVMQNPRHLVRRRGQEARLRCSPMKGHSHVYWYRQLPEEGLKFMVYLQKENIIDESGMPKERFSAEFPKEGPSILRIQQVVRGDSAAYFCASSPDDNEQFFGPGTRLTVL.

This clonotype came up a few times. The V and J genes are TRBV7-2 and TRBJ1-2, with 7 bases aligning to TRBD1. CDR1 is SGHTA, CDR2 FQGNSA, per germline. V dropped 3 bases and J dropped 3; count of bases not matched to a gene: 13. This CDR3 spans 17 amino acids. DNA for the CDR3: TGTGCCAGCAGCTTTCGTGGGGGCAGGGGGACGGACTATGGCTACACCTTC. It specifies CASSFRGGRGTDYGYTF. Complete variable domain (other parts from reference TRBV7-2 and TRBJ1-2): GAGVSQSPSNKVTEKGKDVELRCDPISGHTALYWYRQSLGQGLEFLIYFQGNSAPDKSGLPSDRFSAERTGGSVSTLTIQRTQQEDSAVYLCASSFRGGRGTDYGYTFGSGTRLTVV.

This chain connects TRBV12-3 or TRBV12-4 to TRBJ1-3; D is possibly TRBD1 (5 bases). Trimming cost V 2 bases and J 0 bases, with 8 bases left between them. The CDR3 totals 15 residues. CDR3 region: CASSLYGGSGNTIYF. The CDR3 DNA follows: TGTGCCAGCAGTTTATATGGGGGCTCTGGAAACACCATATATTTT.

This clonotype was detected many times. J is TRBJ2-2 and V is TRBV29-1, with TRBD1 as a possible D gene (5 bases). Germline assignment: CDR1 SQVTM and CDR2 ANQGSEA. Between the trimmed V and J ends, which lost 2 bases and 3 bases, there was a span of 10 bases. This CDR3 has 14 amino acids. CDR3 sequence: CSVERSRDTGELFF. The CDR3 nucleotides are TGCAGCGTTGAACGGAGCAGGGACACCGGGGAGCTGTTTTTT.